This T cell receptor (beta chain) was recovered during a study of beta chain features in type 1 diabetes. The overall study: Summed over all samples, the examined sorted cells came to roughly 110,000,000.

Germline V lookup: CDR1 SGHNT, CDR2 YYREEE (reference sequence). Between the trimmed V and J ends, which lost 0 bases and 5 bases, there was a span of 11 bases. The CDR3 spans 14 residues. This clone was picked up a small number of times. Its matching antigen is unknown. The same CDR3 can be traced to other DNA sequences in this sample. Study-level points and caveats: In every one of the four CD4+ subsets, TCRB CDR3s were moderately but significantly shorter in Type 1 diabetes patients. A definitive answer on HLA type influencing TCRB rearrangement was not reached here.

Central memory, naive, regulatory and stem cell-like memory CD4+ cells were sorted by CD45RO/CCR7/CD25/CD127/CD95/CD27. Investigators reverse transcribed all isolated RNA, so they sequenced expressed TCRB transcripts. Clones were read by immunoSEQ multiplex PCR, and TCRdb kept only the in-frame ones, dropping some. The profile shows about 270,000 clones, roughly an eighth of them singletons. The V gene is TRBV5-4, the J gene TRBJ2-5; TRBD1 is a possible D gene (5 bases). Sequenced: naive CD4+ T cells from blood. The source is a man aged 25-40 years with type 1 diabetes. As DNA, the CDR3 is TGTGCCAGCAGCTTGGCCCAGGGTCAGGAGACCCAGTACTTC. This gives the protein CASSLAQGQETQYF.